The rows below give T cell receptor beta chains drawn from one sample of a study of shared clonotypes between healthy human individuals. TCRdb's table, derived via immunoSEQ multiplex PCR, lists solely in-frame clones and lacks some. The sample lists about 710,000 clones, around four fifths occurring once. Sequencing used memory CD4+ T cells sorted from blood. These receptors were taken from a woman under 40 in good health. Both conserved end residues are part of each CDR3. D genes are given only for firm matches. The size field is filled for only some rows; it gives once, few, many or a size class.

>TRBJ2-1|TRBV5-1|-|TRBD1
CASSSPRQGSEQFF
TGCGCCAGCAGCTCACCGAGACAGGGTAGTGAGCAGTTCTTC
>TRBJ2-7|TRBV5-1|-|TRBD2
CASKRLAGADFPYEQYF
TGCGCCAGCAAGAGGCTAGCGGGAGCAGATTTTCCCTACGAGCAGTACTTC
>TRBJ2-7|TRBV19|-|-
CASSASPYEQYF
TGTGCCAGTAGCGCAAGCCCCTACGAGCAGTACTTC
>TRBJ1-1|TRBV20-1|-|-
CSASNAEAFF
TGCAGTGCTAGTAATGCTGAAGCTTTCTTT
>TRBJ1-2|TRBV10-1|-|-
CASTLRGYTF
TGCGCCAGCACCTTACGGGGCTACACCTTC
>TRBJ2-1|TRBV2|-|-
CASTVGVYNEQFF
TGTGCCAGCACAGTAGGGGTATACAATGAGCAGTTCTTC
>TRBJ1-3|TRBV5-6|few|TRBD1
CASSPTGTGTIYF
TGTGCCAGCAGCCCGACAGGGACGGGCACCATATATTTT
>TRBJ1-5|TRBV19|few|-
CASRIIPARHNQPQHF
TGTGCCAGTAGGATAATCCCGGCCCGGCACAATCAGCCCCAGCATTTT
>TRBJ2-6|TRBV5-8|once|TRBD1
CASRPRDRGFGANVLTF
TGTGCCAGCCGACCCCGGGACAGGGGGTTCGGGGCCAACGTCCTGACTTTC
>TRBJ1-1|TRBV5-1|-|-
CASSVGDVVTEAFF
TGCGCCAGCAGCGTAGGGGATGTAGTCACTGAAGCTTTCTTT
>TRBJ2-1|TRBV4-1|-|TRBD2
CASSHLLAGGPNEQFF
TGCGCCAGCAGCCACTTACTAGCGGGAGGGCCCAATGAGCAGTTCTTC
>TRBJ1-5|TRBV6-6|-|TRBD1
CASRLSGEGAPQHF
TGTGCCAGCAGACTTTCAGGGGAGGGGGCACCCCAGCATTTT
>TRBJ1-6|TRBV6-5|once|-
CASSYSGAHFNSPLHF
TGTGCCAGCAGTTACTCTGGCGCTCATTTCAATTCACCCCTCCACTTT
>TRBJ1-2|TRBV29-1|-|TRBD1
CSARDRIYGYTF
TGCAGCGCACGGGACAGGATCTATGGCTACACCTTC
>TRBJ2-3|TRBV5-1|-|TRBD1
CASSTGTGGNTQYF
TGCGCCAGCAGTACCGGGACAGGGGGCAATACGCAGTATTTT
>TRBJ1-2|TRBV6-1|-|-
CASSQADSYGYTF
TGTGCCAGCAGTCAGGCCGACAGTTATGGCTACACCTTC
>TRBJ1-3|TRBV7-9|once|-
CASSFLGGDGGNTIYF
TGTGCCAGCAGCTTCCTGGGGGGCGACGGTGGAAACACCATATATTTT
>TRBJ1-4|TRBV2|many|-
CARSQGEKLFF
TGTGCCAGAAGCCAGGGGGAAAAACTGTTTTTT
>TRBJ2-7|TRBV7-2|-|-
CASSWGHHYGEQYF
TGTGCCAGCAGCTGGGGGCACCACTACGGTGAGCAGTACTTC
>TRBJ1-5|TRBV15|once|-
CATSRSGRRISQPQHF
TGTGCCACCAGCAGGTCGGGCAGGCGGATTAGTCAGCCCCAGCATTTT
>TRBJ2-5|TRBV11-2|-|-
CASSLEGARGETQYF
TGTGCCAGCAGCTTAGAGGGGGCCCGGGGCGAGACCCAGTACTTC
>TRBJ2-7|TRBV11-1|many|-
CASSLRGAAYEQYF
TGTGCCAGCAGCTTACGAGGGGCCGCCTACGAGCAGTACTTC
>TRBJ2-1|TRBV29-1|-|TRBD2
CSVGRGSSYNEQFF
TGCAGCGTTGGGCGGGGGAGCTCCTACAATGAGCAGTTCTTC
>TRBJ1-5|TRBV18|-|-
CASSPAGVYSNQPQHF
TGTGCCAGCTCACCGGCAGGGGTCTATAGCAATCAGCCCCAGCATTTT
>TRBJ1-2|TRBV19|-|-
CASSMRTENYGYTF
TGTGCCAGTAGTATGAGGACAGAAAACTATGGCTACACCTTC
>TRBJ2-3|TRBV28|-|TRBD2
CASSLRGREGESDTQYF
TGTGCCAGCAGTTTAAGGGGGCGGGAGGGCGAATCAGATACGCAGTATTTT
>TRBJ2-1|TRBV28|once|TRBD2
CASSPLAGGRFNEQFF
TGTGCCAGCAGTCCCCTAGCGGGAGGGAGATTTAATGAGCAGTTCTTC
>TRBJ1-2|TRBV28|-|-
CASSSDLGQPTYGYTF
TGTGCCAGCAGTTCCGATCTTGGACAGCCTACCTATGGCTACACCTTC
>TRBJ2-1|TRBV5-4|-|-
CASSWSWNEQFF
TGTGCCAGCAGCTGGTCCTGGAATGAGCAGTTCTTC
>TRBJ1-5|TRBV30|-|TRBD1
CAWSEQGGQPQHF
TGTGCCTGGAGTGAGCAGGGGGGCCAGCCCCAGCATTTT
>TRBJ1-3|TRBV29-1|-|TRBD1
CSVRQGAGNTIYF
TGCAGCGTAAGACAGGGGGCAGGAAACACCATATATTTT
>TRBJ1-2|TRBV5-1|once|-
CASSPGQTNYGYTF
TGCGCCAGCAGCCCCGGACAGACCAACTATGGCTACACCTTC